This T cell receptor (beta chain) was recorded in a study of blood T cell repertoires in COVID-19. Study-level background: Acute and convalescent COVID-19 specimens originated in the United States, Italy and Spain. PBMCs, B-cell-depleted T cells, or T cells provided the cDNA or gDNA that made up the material.

Trimming took 6 bases from V and 6 from J; bases not matched to a gene: 7. This CDR3 has 13 amino acids. The table came from immunoSEQ multiplex PCR; TCRdb's copy has only in-frame clones and leaves some out. The sample lists fewer than 200,000 clones; roughly 84% were seen once. Clinical history reported by participants formed the basis on which cohorts were assigned. The chain uses TRBV12-3 or TRBV12-4 and TRBJ1-1; 7 bases match TRBD1. The specimen sequenced was PBMCs or T cells enriched from blood (not recorded which). This clonotype was sampled from a human donor with acute COVID-19. The donor label of this sample is uncertain. This CDR3 is CASSPTGDAEAFF. The CDR3 DNA reads TGTGCCAGCAGCCCAACAGGGGACGCTGAAGCTTTCTTT.